A single sample is the source of the 13 T cell receptor beta chains below, sequenced in a study of T cells in Graves' hyperthyroidism and ophthalmopathy. Amplification of TCR beta CDR3 regions used RNA as the template. The study used the HTBI primer set for a first-round RT-PCR of the TCR CDR3. TCRdb used MiXCR to reprocess the multiplex PCR reads, holding one entry per CDR3 protein. The sample carries hundreds of thousands of distinct CDR3 sequences, approximately 40% recorded once. Input material: blood. The receptors here all came from a man aged 18 to 30 with Graves' hyperthyroidism.

The V gene is TRBV7-9, the J gene TRBJ1-1; D is unclear. The CDR3 totals 12 residues. The germline V and J ends were trimmed by 8 bases and 4 bases, with 11 bases remaining between them. The V gene's germline CDR1 is SEHNR and CDR2 FQNEAQ (reference sequence). This chain's CDR3 is CASALLGTEAFF. CDR3 coding DNA: TGTGCCAGCGCCCTCCTCGGCACTGAAGCTTTCTTT.

This clonotype was seen a few times. The chain recombines TRBV20-1 with TRBJ2-2, with D perhaps matching TRBD2 (6 bases). V was cut by 5 bases and J by 1 base, with 8 bases left in between. Germline CDR1 reads DFQATT; CDR2 reads SNEGSKA (reference sequence). The CDR3 spans 13 residues. CDR3 sequence: CSALRENTGELFF. For the CDR3, the DNA is TGCAGTGCTCTGCGGGAGAACACCGGGGAGCTGTTTTTT.

This clonotype was counted only a few times. J is TRBJ2-5 and V is TRBV4-1; 7 nucleotides agree with TRBD2. CDR3 size: 14 residues. Germline CDR1 reads MGHRA; CDR2 reads YSYEKL. V lost 5 bases and J lost 2; bases outside the gene matches: 5. CDR3 sequence (DNA): TGCGCCAGCAGCTCTGGGCGGGAGCAAGAGACCCAGTACTTC. Translating it yields CASSSGREQETQYF.

About this clonotype: This may arise from a read error, as a much more abundant clone is one base away. Since the CDR3 does not end with the conserved phenylalanine or tryptophan, this likely comes from a read error. The V and J genes are TRBV9 and TRBJ1-1; perhaps TRBD1 as D (6 bases). The CDR3 length is 16 residues. V was pared by 4 bases and J by 0 bases, with 16 bases between. CDR1 is SGDLS, CDR2 YYNGEE, per germline. The CDR3 DNA reads TGTGCCAGCAGCCCGAGGGGGGACCGCATGAACACTGAAGCTTTCGTT. This gives the protein CASSPRGDRMNTEAFV.

This clonotype was detected a few times. This rearrangement joins TRBV10-2 to TRBJ2-3; D is uncertain. In germline, CDR1 is WSHSY, CDR2 SAAADI. This CDR3 is built from 15 residues. V lost 4 bases and J 4 bases, leaving 15 bases between the germline ends. CDR3 sequence (DNA): TGCGCCAGCAGTGTGTGGGATAGCTCTTCAGATACGCAGTATTTT. Translating it yields CASSVWDSSSDTQYF.

The CDR3 reads CASTMPPEMSTDTQYF. DNA of the CDR3: TGTGCCAGCACCATGCCGCCGGAGATGAGCACAGATACGCAGTATTTT. This chain links TRBV10-3 with TRBJ2-3; D unclear. Per germline, CDR1 ENHRY and CDR2 SYGVKD. Trimming took 10 bases from V and 0 from J, leaving 20 bases between them. The CDR3 length is 16 residues.

This clonotype was seen at least ten times. The J gene is TRBJ1-1, the V gene TRBV29-1; D is possibly TRBD1 (5 bases). The CDR3 loop spans 14 amino acids. V was clipped by 4 bases and J by 3 bases, with 15 bases between them. Germline CDR1 SQVTM, CDR2 ANQGSEA. CDR3 sequence: CSVAGGMKYTEAFF. In DNA, the CDR3 is TGCAGCGTTGCCGGGGGGATGAAGTACACTGAAGCTTTCTTT.

The chain carries TRBV20-1 and TRBJ2-7; the match to TRBD2 covers 8 bases. The CDR3 totals 12 residues. Germline-derived CDR1 and CDR2 are DFQATT and SNEGSKA (reference sequence). V gave up 6 bases and J gave up 5 bases; unmatched junction bases: 6. This CDR3 reads CSAPAGDDEQYF. CDR3 in DNA: TGCAGTGCGCCAGCGGGAGACGACGAGCAGTACTTC.

The chain employs TRBV29-1 and TRBJ2-7; no clear D. CDR3 length: 9 amino acids. V gave up 8 bases and J gave up 2 bases, with 4 bases separating them. CDR1 is SQVTM and CDR2 is ANQGSEA in the germline V gene. The CDR3 DNA is TGCAGCTCAGCCTACGAGCAGTACTTC. Protein product: CSSAYEQYF.

V gene TRBV9 combines with J gene TRBJ2-2; D remains ambiguous. The CDR3 has 13 residues. CDR1 SGDLS and CDR2 YYNGEE come from the germline V gene. Trimming pared 2 bases from V and 5 bases from J, leaving 7 bases between. The CDR3 nucleotides read TGTGCCAGCAGCGTCACTGGAACCGGGGAGCTGTTTTTT. Amino acids: CASSVTGTGELFF. Looking up the rest from reference TRBV9 and TRBJ2-2 gives the full variable domain: DSGVTQTPKHLITATGQRVTLRCSPRSGDLSVYWYQQSLDQGLQFLIQYYNGEERAKGNILERFSAQQFPDLHSELNLSSLELGDSALYFCASSVTGTGELFFGEGSRLTVL.

This clonotype was seen ten or more times. The V call is TRBV25-1, the J call TRBJ1-4; 10 positions match TRBD1. The CDR3 totals 15 residues. The V segment lost 3 bases and the J segment 6 bases; nucleotides outside the gene matches: 4. Germline V gene lookup returns CDR1 MGHDK and CDR2 SYGVNS. CDR3 sequence: CASSDPGTGDEKLFF. CDR3 sequence (DNA): TGTGCCAGCAGTGACCCCGGGACAGGGGATGAAAAACTGTTTTTT.

This clonotype turned up a few times. The gene calls are TRBV20-1 and TRBJ2-5, with D possibly TRBD1 on 6 matching bases. Germline-derived CDR1 and CDR2 are DFQATT and SNEGSKA (reference sequence). The CDR3 runs 14 residues. Here the CDR3 DNA reads TGCAGCGCGTTCCGGGACAACCGAGGAGAGACCCAGTACTTC. Its protein is CSAFRDNRGETQYF.

Regarding this clonotype: A much larger clone is a single base away; this may be a read error. This sequence joins TRBV9 and TRBJ1-1, with D uncertain. The CDR3 contains 15 residues. Germline CDR1 reads SGDLS; CDR2 reads YYNGEE. DNA for the CDR3: TGTGCCAGCAGCGTAGAAGGGAGCATGAACACTAAAGCTTTCTTT. This gives the protein CASSVEGSMNTKAFF.